This TCR beta chain was obtained from a study of blood T cells in healthy people across ages. As for the study in general: About one barcoded TCR beta cDNA was captured per two T cells. The study's findings and limits: The donors' CMV status was not determined, possibly confounding changes in expanded clonotypes.

Combining a sample-barcoded 5' primer with a J-beta primer mix, a second PCR ran for 7 to 11 cycles. Each CDR3 protein is one row after TCRdb ran MiXCR on the 5' RACE reads. The table has around 1,600,000 distinct CDR3 sequences, roughly 43% seen once; the top ten hold roughly 3.7%. With V trimmed by 4 bases and J by 8 bases, 11 bases remained unmatched. This CDR3 has 16 residues. Germline assignment: CDR1 SGHRS and CDR2 YFSETQ. Turning to this clonotype: The antigen is unknown.

V and J are TRBV5-1 and TRBJ2-1; 11 bases fit TRBD1. Sample: blood. The TCR sequence derives from a woman aged 18-29 years in good health. Here the CDR3 DNA reads TGCGCCAGCAGCCAAACCGGGACAGGGGGGGTCGATGAGCAGTTCTTC. It yields the protein CASSQTGTGGVDEQFF. Drawing the rest from reference TRBV5-1 and TRBJ2-1, the complete variable domain is KAGVTQTPRYLIKTRGQQVTLSCSPISGHRSVSWYQQTPGQGLQFLFEYFSETQRNKGNFPGRFSGRQFSNSRSEMNVSTLELGDSALYLCASSQTGTGGVDEQFFGPGTRLTVL.